Each of the 2 T cell receptor beta chains below was sequenced from the same sample in a study of shared clonotypes between healthy human individuals. TCRdb's table, derived via immunoSEQ multiplex PCR, lists solely in-frame clones and lacks some. The sample holds roughly 2.5 million clones; 85% to 95% are singletons and the top ten take more than 0.12%. Input material: naive CD4+ T cells sorted from blood. Subset of the sample: CD45RA+ positively selected. These receptors came from a man younger than 35 in good health.

This chain uses TRBV5-4 with TRBJ2-7; 8 bases are shared with TRBD1. Germline CDR1 reads SGHNT; CDR2 reads YYREEE (reference sequence). V shed 1 base, J shed 5 bases, and the junction held 5 bases outside the gene matches. This CDR3 is 14 amino acids long. The CDR3 DNA sequence: TGTGCCAGCAGCTTGTTTGACAGGGGCCACGAGCAGTACTTC. This gives the protein CASSLFDRGHEQYF.

CDR3 loop: CASSLAQWGTGANVLTF. CDR3 coding DNA: TGTGCCAGCAGCTTAGCGCAATGGGGAACTGGGGCCAACGTCCTGACTTTC. V and J are TRBV7-2 and TRBJ2-6; D remains unclear. Between the trimmed V and J ends, which lost 0 bases and 2 bases, there was a span of 11 bases. The CDR3 covers 17 residues. The germline gives CDR1 SGHTA, CDR2 FQGNSA.